The 28 T cell receptor beta chains reported below all come from one sample, sequenced in a study of shared clonotypes between healthy human individuals. TCRdb's table, derived via immunoSEQ multiplex PCR, lists solely in-frame clones and lacks some. The sample lists more than 1,200,000 clones, approximately 98.5% occurring once. Sequencing was carried out using naive CD4+ T cells sorted from blood. Subset noted: CD45RA+ positively selected. Source of these receptors: a man between 25 and 39 years old in good health.

V and J are TRBV28 and TRBJ2-3, with a tentative D call TRBD1 (5 bases). This CDR3 spans 15 amino acids. V was pared by 2 bases and J by 5 bases, with 14 bases between. Germline V CDR1 and CDR2: MDHEN, SYDVKM. CDR3 in amino acids: CASSLPPGSGDTQYF. CDR3 DNA: TGTGCCAGCAGTTTACCGCCAGGGTCGGGAGATACGCAGTATTTT.

The chain couples TRBV5-1 to TRBJ2-1, with 11 bases that match TRBD2. After removal of 1 base from V and 5 bases from J, the junction contained 5 bases not matched to a gene. In germline, CDR1 is SGHRS, CDR2 YFSETQ. CDR3 length: 16 amino acids. CDR3 sequence reads: CASSLLLAGANNEQFF. The CDR3 DNA reads TGCGCCAGCAGCTTGTTACTAGCGGGAGCAAACAATGAGCAGTTCTTC.

This chain uses TRBV2 with TRBJ2-6, with unresolved D. Germline V gene data show CDR1 as SNHLY and CDR2 as FYNNEI. V was cut by 6 bases and J by 1 base, with 1 base left in between. The CDR3 has 12 residues. The CDR3 region is CASRSGANVLTF. The CDR3 DNA is TGTGCCAGCAGGTCTGGGGCCAACGTCCTGACTTTC.

The V gene is TRBV6-1, the J gene TRBJ2-4, with 7 bases that match TRBD2. CDR3 size: 17 residues. Germline CDR1 and CDR2: MNHNS and SASEGT. V shed 2 bases, J shed 3 bases, and the junction held 10 bases outside the gene matches. The CDR3 spells CASSERVGRHDKNIQYF. The CDR3 bases are TGTGCCAGCAGTGAAAGGGTCGGGAGGCATGACAAAAACATTCAGTACTTC.

The V call is TRBV9, the J call TRBJ2-7, with D unresolved. Trimming pared 1 base from V and 3 bases from J, leaving 8 bases between. Germline V CDR1 and CDR2: SGDLS, YYNGEE. CDR3 length: 13 amino acids. CDR3 protein: CASSVSQNYEQYF. Here the CDR3 DNA reads TGTGCCAGCAGCGTATCACAGAACTACGAGCAGTACTTC. The complete variable domain, with remaining parts taken from reference TRBV9 and TRBJ2-7, reads DSGVTQTPKHLITATGQRVTLRCSPRSGDLSVYWYQQSLDQGLQFLIQYYNGEERAKGNILERFSAQQFPDLHSELNLSSLELGDSALYFCASSVSQNYEQYFGPGTRLTVT.

The DNA for the CDR3 is TGTGCCAGCAGTCCAATACAGGGGTCGAACAATGAGCAGTTCTTC. Translating it yields CASSPIQGSNNEQFF. This rearrangement joins TRBV6-6 to TRBJ2-1; 7 bases are shared with TRBD1. V lost 5 bases and J lost 5; bases outside the gene matches: 9. CDR3 length: 15 residues. Germline V CDR1 and CDR2: MNHNY, SVGAGI (reference sequence).

The chain employs TRBV6-5 and TRBJ1-2; the D gene is possibly TRBD1 (6 bases). The germline V gene has CDR1 MNHEY and CDR2 SVGAGI. The CDR3 length is 15 residues. V was trimmed by 4 bases and J by 6 bases, leaving 18 bases between them. CDR3: CASSSPRGSVDGYTF. The DNA of the CDR3 is TGTGCCAGCAGTTCCCCCAGGGGTTCGGTGGATGGCTACACCTTC.

The count of this clone is one. This chain joins TRBV19 and TRBJ2-2; D is unclear. Trimming shortened V by 5 bases and J by 0 bases, and 7 bases separated the two germline ends. The CDR3 runs to 14 residues. CDR1 is LNHDA and CDR2 is SQIVND in the germline V gene (reference sequence). CDR3 residues: CASSLGPNTGELFF. The DNA for the CDR3 is TGTGCCAGTAGTTTAGGGCCGAACACCGGGGAGCTGTTTTTT.

The chain employs TRBV7-3 and TRBJ2-2; D is perhaps TRBD1 or TRBD2 (6 bases each). The germline V gene encodes CDR1 SGHTA and CDR2 FQGTGA. The CDR3 is 17 amino acids. V lost 4 bases and J lost 6, with 21 bases in between. DNA of the CDR3: TGTGCCAGCAGCTCCCGAGGGGGGCTAGCGTCCCCCGGGGAGCTGTTTTTT. Residues: CASSSRGGLASPGELFF.

This clone was counted once. The V and J genes are TRBV7-6 and TRBJ2-2; maybe TRBD2 (7 bases). Between the trimmed V and J ends, which lost 2 bases and 2 bases, there was a span of 12 bases. Germline V gene sequence: CDR1 SGHVS, CDR2 FNYEAQ. This CDR3 region has 16 residues. CDR3: CASSLQSGGNTGELFF. DNA of the CDR3: TGTGCCAGCAGCTTACAATCGGGGGGCAACACCGGGGAGCTGTTTTTT.

The rearrangement joins TRBV4-1 to TRBJ2-2, with TRBD2 matching 8 bases. The length of the CDR3 is 16 residues. CDR1 is MGHRA and CDR2 is YSYEKL in the germline V gene. Trimming at V came to 0 bases and at J to 10 bases, leaving 10 bases not matched to a gene. CDR3 in amino acids: CASSQEGYGRGLELFF. Here the CDR3 DNA reads TGCGCCAGCAGCCAAGAGGGTTACGGGAGGGGGTTGGAGCTGTTTTTT.

This clone appeared a single time. Distinct nucleotide sequences in the sample also encode this CDR3. This chain connects TRBV9 to TRBJ2-7; the D gene is possibly TRBD2 (5 bases). Germline CDR1 and CDR2: SGDLS and YYNGEE. The CDR3 has 14 residues. Trimming cost V 2 bases and J 1 base, with 10 bases left between them. The CDR3 loop reads CASSVTAASYEQYF. Written as DNA, the CDR3 is TGTGCCAGCAGCGTCACAGCGGCGTCCTACGAGCAGTACTTC.

The genes are TRBV10-1 and TRBJ2-7; no clear D. The CDR3 sequence is 16 residues long. Germline V gene lookup returns CDR1 WNHNN and CDR2 SYGVQD (reference sequence). Deletions cut 5 bases from V and 3 bases from J, with 20 bases between. CDR3 DNA: TGCGCCAGCAGTCCCACTATAGGCCCTCTGGGCTACGAGCAGTACTTC. Its protein product is CASSPTIGPLGYEQYF.

J is TRBJ1-1 and V is TRBV5-5, with TRBD1 matching over 7 bases. V lost 2 bases, J lost 6 bases, and 16 bases stayed unmatched. This CDR3 region has 17 residues. The germline CDR1 and CDR2 sequences are SGHKS and YYEKEE (reference sequence). The CDR3 nucleotides are TGTGCCAGCAGCTTAGTACGGACAGGAGAAGGGGAGGCTGAAGCTTTCTTT. Amino acids: CASSLVRTGEGEAEAFF.

The V gene is TRBV9, the J gene TRBJ2-5; perhaps TRBD2 as D (6 bases). The CDR3 is 14 amino acids. Trimming took 4 bases from V and 2 from J, leaving 12 bases between them. Germline assignment: CDR1 SGDLS and CDR2 YYNGEE. The CDR3 here is CASSPRERQETQYF. CDR3 nucleotides: TGTGCCAGCAGCCCCCGGGAGCGGCAAGAGACCCAGTACTTC.

This clone occurred once. The chain recombines TRBV27 with TRBJ2-1; 8 bases are a match to TRBD1. The trim removed 5 bases at V and 7 bases at J, leaving 7 bases unmatched. The germline V gene has CDR1 MNHEY and CDR2 SMNVEV (reference sequence). CDR3 length equals 14 residues. The DNA of the CDR3 is TGTGCCAGCAGTCCTTCTCGACAGGGGAATGAGCAGTTCTTC. Translating gives CASSPSRQGNEQFF.

In DNA form, the CDR3 reads TGCGCCAGCAGCCCAGCCCCGGGAAAAGAGACCCAGTACTTC. This codes for CASSPAPGKETQYF. The V call is TRBV5-1, the J call TRBJ2-5; a weak D match, TRBD2 (5 bases). Germline assignment: CDR1 SGHRS and CDR2 YFSETQ. This CDR3 region has 14 residues. Trimming removed 4 bases from V and 3 bases from J, with 13 bases in between.

Comments on this clone: This sample also contains other DNA sequences that code for the same CDR3. The V call is TRBV28, the J call TRBJ1-5; 7 bases map to TRBD1. This CDR3 has 14 amino acids. V lost 5 bases, J lost 1 base, and 2 bases stayed unmatched. Per the germline V gene, CDR1 is MDHEN and CDR2 is SYDVKM. CDR3 DNA sequence: TGTGCCAGCAGTCGGGACAGCAGCAATCAGCCCCAGCATTTT. Translating gives CASSRDSSNQPQHF.

Only one count was recorded for this clone. J is TRBJ2-7 and V is TRBV28, with 8 bases lining up with TRBD2. The V gene's germline CDR1 is MDHEN and CDR2 SYDVKM. This CDR3 has 16 amino acids. Trimming took 5 bases from V and 4 from J; bases not matched to a gene: 13. The CDR3 reads CASSQPGTRAMYEQYF. Here the CDR3 DNA reads TGTGCCAGCAGTCAACCCGGGACTAGGGCGATGTACGAGCAGTACTTC.

The chain couples TRBV5-4 to TRBJ1-1; unclear D gene. V lost 4 bases and J lost 0, with 13 bases in between. In germline, CDR1 is SGHNT, CDR2 YYREEE (reference sequence). This CDR3 comprises 15 residues. Here the CDR3 reads CASSREQAVNTEAFF. In DNA form, the CDR3 reads TGTGCCAGCAGCAGAGAGCAGGCAGTGAACACTGAAGCTTTCTTT.

Notes on this clone: Within the sample, other DNA sequences also encode this same CDR3. The chain employs TRBV7-9 and TRBJ2-7, with D possibly TRBD1 on 5 matching bases. V dropped 5 bases and J dropped 2 bases, with 13 bases sitting between them. The CDR3 contains 14 residues. Germline-derived CDR1 and CDR2 are SEHNR and FQNEAQ (reference sequence). DNA of the CDR3: TGTGCCAGCAGCCCCAGGCAGGGTCCCTACGAGCAGTACTTC. It is translated as CASSPRQGPYEQYF.

The chain's CDR3 is CASSTGDLGVRFSYEQYF. The CDR3 DNA sequence: TGTGCCAGCAGCACGGGGGACTTGGGGGTTAGGTTCTCCTACGAGCAGTACTTC. V is TRBV9 and J is TRBJ2-7, with a possible D match to TRBD2 (6 bases). The V gene's germline CDR1 is SGDLS and CDR2 YYNGEE. Trimming cost V 4 bases and J 0 bases, with 23 bases left between them. CDR3 length: 18 amino acids. Together with reference TRBV9 and TRBJ2-7, the CDR3 gives the full variable domain: DSGVTQTPKHLITATGQRVTLRCSPRSGDLSVYWYQQSLDQGLQFLIQYYNGEERAKGNILERFSAQQFPDLHSELNLSSLELGDSALYFCASSTGDLGVRFSYEQYFGPGTRLTVT.

DNA for the CDR3: TGTGCCAGCAGTGAACTAAGGGCTGGAAACACCATATATTTT. Encoded protein: CASSELRAGNTIYF. The J gene is TRBJ1-3, the V gene TRBV6-1, with D uncertain. CDR3 length equals 14 residues. V was clipped by 2 bases and J by 2 bases, with 7 bases between them. CDR1 and CDR2 (germline): MNHNS, SASEGT.

This chain joins TRBV15 and TRBJ2-5; D unresolved. Trimming pared 3 bases from V and 2 bases from J, leaving 7 bases between. Germline CDR1 LNHNV, CDR2 YYDKDF (reference sequence). The CDR3 sequence is 13 residues long. This CDR3 is CATSSWGQETQYF. Written as DNA, the CDR3 is TGTGCCACCAGCAGCTGGGGACAAGAGACCCAGTACTTC.

The chain recombines TRBV7-8 with TRBJ1-5; possibly TRBD1 for D (6 bases). The CDR3 contains 15 residues. Per the germline V gene, CDR1 is SGHVS and CDR2 is FQNEAQ. Trimming removed 1 base from V and 5 bases from J, with 12 bases in between. The CDR3, as DNA: TGTGCCAGCAGCTTAGGCTTGGCAGGGGATCAGCCCCAGCATTTT. It codes for CASSLGLAGDQPQHF.

This chain connects TRBV30 to TRBJ1-2, with TRBD1 as a possible D gene (5 bases). The CDR3 extends over 15 amino acids. Per the germline V gene, CDR1 is GTSNPN and CDR2 is SVGIG (reference sequence). V shed 3 bases and J shed 1 base, with 15 bases lying between them. CDR3 coding DNA: TGTGCCTGGAGCTGGGGCCAGGAAAATAACTATGGCTACACCTTC. Protein sequence: CAWSWGQENNYGYTF.

The J gene is TRBJ2-1, the V gene TRBV18; D call uncertain. Germline loops: CDR1 KGHSH, CDR2 LQKENI. The CDR3 is 14 amino acids. V was pared by 0 bases and J by 7 bases, with 10 bases between. The DNA for the CDR3 is TGTGCCAGCTCACCACCGAGTCGATGGAATGAGCAGTTCTTC. Protein: CASSPPSRWNEQFF.

The chain couples TRBV27 to TRBJ1-2; perhaps TRBD1 as D (5 bases). V was trimmed by 6 bases and J by 2 bases, leaving 10 bases between them. Germline CDR1 reads MNHEY; CDR2 reads SMNVEV (reference sequence). The CDR3 contains 13 residues. In DNA, the CDR3 is TGTGCCAGCAGGGAGGGGATAAACTATGGCTACACCTTC. It yields the protein CASREGINYGYTF.